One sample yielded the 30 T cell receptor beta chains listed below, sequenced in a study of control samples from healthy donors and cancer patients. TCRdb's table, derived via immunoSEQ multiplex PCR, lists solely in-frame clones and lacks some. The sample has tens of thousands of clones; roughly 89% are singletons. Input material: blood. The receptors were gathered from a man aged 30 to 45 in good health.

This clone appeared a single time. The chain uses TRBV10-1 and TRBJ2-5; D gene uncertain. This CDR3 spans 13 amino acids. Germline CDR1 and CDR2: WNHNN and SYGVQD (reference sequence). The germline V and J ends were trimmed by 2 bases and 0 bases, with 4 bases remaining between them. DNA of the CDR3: TGCGCCAGCAGTGAGGGGCACCAAGAGACCCAGTACTTC. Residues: CASSEGHQETQYF.

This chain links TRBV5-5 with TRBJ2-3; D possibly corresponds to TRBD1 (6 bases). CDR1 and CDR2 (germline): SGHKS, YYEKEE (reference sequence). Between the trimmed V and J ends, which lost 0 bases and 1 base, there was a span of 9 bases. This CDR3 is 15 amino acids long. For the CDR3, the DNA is TGTGCCAGCAGCTTGGTTGGGGGCGGCACAGATACGCAGTATTTT. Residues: CASSLVGGGTDTQYF.

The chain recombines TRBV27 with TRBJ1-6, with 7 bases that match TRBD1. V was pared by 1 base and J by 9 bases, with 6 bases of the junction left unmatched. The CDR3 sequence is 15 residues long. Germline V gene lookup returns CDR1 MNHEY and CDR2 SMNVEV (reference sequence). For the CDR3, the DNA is TGTGCCAGCAGTTTATTCCAGGGGGAGGGTTCACCCCTCCACTTT. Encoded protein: CASSLFQGEGSPLHF.

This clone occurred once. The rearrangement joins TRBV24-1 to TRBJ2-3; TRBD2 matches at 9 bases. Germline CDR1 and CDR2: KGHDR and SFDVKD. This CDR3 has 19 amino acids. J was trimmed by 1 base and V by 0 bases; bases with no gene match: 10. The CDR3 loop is CATSDLAPISSGGTDTQYF. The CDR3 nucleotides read TGTGCCACCAGTGATTTGGCTCCGATCTCTAGCGGGGGCACAGATACGCAGTATTTT.

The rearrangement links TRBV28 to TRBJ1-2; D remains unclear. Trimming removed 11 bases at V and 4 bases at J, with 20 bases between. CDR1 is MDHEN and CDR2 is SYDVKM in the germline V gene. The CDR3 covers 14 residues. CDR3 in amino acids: CAASAIGELYGYTF. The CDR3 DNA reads TGTGCCGCATCGGCGATCGGGGAACTCTATGGCTACACCTTC.

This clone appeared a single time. CDR3 sequence: CASSPAGGTYEQYF. The CDR3 bases are TGTGCCAGCAGCCCAGCGGGGGGCACTTACGAGCAGTACTTC. V is TRBV5-4 and J is TRBJ2-7, with 9 nucleotides matching TRBD2. Germline-derived CDR1 and CDR2 are SGHNT and YYREEE (reference sequence). The CDR3 spans 14 residues. V dropped 4 bases and J dropped 4; count of bases not matched to a gene: 6.

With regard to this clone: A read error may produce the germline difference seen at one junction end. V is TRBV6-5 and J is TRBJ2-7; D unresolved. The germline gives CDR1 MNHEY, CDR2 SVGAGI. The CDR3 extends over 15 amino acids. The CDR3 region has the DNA TGTGCCAGCAGGGAGTACCGGACGAGCTCCGACGAGCAGTACTTC. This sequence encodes CASREYRTSSDEQYF.

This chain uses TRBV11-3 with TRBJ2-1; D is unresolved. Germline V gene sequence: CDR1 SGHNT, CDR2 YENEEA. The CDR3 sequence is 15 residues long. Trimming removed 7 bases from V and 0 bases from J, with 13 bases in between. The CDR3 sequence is CASTLLGFSYNEQFF. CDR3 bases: TGTGCCAGCACCTTGCTAGGTTTCTCCTACAATGAGCAGTTCTTC.

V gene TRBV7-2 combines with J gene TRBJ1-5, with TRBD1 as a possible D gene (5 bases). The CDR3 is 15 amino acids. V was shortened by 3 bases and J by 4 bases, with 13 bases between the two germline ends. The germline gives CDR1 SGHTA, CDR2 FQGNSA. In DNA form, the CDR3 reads TGTGCCAGCAGCTTTGCCGGGACGGATAATCAGCCCCAGCATTTT. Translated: CASSFAGTDNQPQHF. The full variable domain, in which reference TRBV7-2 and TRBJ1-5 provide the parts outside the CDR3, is GAGVSQSPSNKVTEKGKDVELRCDPISGHTALYWYRQSLGQGLEFLIYFQGNSAPDKSGLPSDRFSAERTGGSVSTLTIQRTQQEDSAVYLCASSFAGTDNQPQHFGDGTRLSIL.

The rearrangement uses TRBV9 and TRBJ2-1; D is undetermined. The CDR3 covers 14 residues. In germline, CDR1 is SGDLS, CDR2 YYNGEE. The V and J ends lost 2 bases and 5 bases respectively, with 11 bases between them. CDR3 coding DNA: TGTGCCAGCAGCGTGGAAGGACGGAACAATGAGCAGTTCTTC. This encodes CASSVEGRNNEQFF.

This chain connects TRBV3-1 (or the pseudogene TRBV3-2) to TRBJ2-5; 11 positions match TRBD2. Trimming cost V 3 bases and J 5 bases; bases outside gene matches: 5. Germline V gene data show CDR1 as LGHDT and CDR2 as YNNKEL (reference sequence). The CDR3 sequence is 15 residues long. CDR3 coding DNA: TGTGCCAGCAGCCATGGGGTAGCGGGGGGGGAGACCCAGTACTTC. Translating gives CASSHGVAGGETQYF.

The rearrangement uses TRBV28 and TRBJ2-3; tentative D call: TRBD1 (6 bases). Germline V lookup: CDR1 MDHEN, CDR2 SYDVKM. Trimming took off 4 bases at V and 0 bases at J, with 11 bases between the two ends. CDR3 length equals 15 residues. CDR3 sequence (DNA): TGTGCCAGCAGTTCTGGGACACCCAGCACAGATACGCAGTATTTT. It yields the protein CASSSGTPSTDTQYF.

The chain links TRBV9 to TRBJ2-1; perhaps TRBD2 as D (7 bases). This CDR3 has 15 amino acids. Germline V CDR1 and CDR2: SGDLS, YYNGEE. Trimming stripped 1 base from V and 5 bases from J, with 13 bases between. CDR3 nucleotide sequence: TGTGCCAGCAGCGTATGGGGGGGCCGCGACAATGAGCAGTTCTTC. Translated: CASSVWGGRDNEQFF.

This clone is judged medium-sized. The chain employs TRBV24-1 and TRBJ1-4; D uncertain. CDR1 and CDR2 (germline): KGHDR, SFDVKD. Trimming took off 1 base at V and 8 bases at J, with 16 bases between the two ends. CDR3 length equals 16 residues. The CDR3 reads CATSDFIAGHGEKLFF. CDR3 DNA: TGTGCCACCAGTGATTTTATCGCCGGGCACGGGGAAAAACTGTTTTTT.

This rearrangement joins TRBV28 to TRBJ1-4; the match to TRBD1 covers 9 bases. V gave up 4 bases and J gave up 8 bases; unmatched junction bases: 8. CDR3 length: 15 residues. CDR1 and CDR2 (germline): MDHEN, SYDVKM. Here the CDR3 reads CASSSLTGGREKLFF. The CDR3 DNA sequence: TGTGCCAGCAGTTCACTTACAGGGGGCCGCGAAAAACTGTTTTTT.

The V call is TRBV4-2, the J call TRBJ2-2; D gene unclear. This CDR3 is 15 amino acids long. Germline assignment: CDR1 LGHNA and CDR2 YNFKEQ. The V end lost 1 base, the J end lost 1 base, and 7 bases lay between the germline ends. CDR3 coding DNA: TGTGCCAGCAGCCAAGTAAAGGGGAACACCGGGGAGCTGTTTTTT. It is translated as CASSQVKGNTGELFF.

DNA for the CDR3: TGTGCCAGCAGCCAACGGGACAGGGTCTCTGTGGGGTCAGAGACCCAGTACTTC. Protein: CASSQRDRVSVGSETQYF. The V and J genes are TRBV3-1 (or the pseudogene TRBV3-2) and TRBJ2-5; 9 nucleotides match TRBD1. This CDR3 has 18 amino acids. CDR1 is LGHDT, CDR2 YNNKEL, per germline (reference sequence). V lost 2 bases to trimming and J lost 4 bases; unmatched junction nucleotides: 14.

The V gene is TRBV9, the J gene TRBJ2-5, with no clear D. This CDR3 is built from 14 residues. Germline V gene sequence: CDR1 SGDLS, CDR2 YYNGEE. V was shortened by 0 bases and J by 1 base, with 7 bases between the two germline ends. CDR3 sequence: CASSVEHSQETQYF. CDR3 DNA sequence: TGTGCCAGCAGCGTAGAGCACAGCCAAGAGACCCAGTACTTC. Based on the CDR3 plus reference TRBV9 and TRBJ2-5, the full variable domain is DSGVTQTPKHLITATGQRVTLRCSPRSGDLSVYWYQQSLDQGLQFLIQYYNGEERAKGNILERFSAQQFPDLHSELNLSSLELGDSALYFCASSVEHSQETQYFGPGTRLLVL.

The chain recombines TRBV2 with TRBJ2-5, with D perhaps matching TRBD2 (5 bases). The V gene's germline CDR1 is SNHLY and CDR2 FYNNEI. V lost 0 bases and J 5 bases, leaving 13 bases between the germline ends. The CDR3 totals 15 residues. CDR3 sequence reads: CASSEALRSGETQYF. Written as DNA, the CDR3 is TGTGCCAGCAGTGAAGCGCTAAGAAGCGGCGAGACCCAGTACTTC.

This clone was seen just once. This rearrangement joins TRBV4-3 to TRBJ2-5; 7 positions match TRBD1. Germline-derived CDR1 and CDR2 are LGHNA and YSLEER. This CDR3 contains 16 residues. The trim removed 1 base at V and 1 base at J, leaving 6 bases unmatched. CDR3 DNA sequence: TGCGCCAGCAGCCAAGTCAGGGGGACATCCCAAGAGACCCAGTACTTC. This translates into CASSQVRGTSQETQYF.

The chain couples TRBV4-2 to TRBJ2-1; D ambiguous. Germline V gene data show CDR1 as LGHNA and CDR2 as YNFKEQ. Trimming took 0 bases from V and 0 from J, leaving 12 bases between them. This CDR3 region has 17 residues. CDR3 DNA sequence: TGTGCCAGCAGCCAAGATCACCCATCGAGCTCCTACAATGAGCAGTTCTTC. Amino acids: CASSQDHPSSSYNEQFF.

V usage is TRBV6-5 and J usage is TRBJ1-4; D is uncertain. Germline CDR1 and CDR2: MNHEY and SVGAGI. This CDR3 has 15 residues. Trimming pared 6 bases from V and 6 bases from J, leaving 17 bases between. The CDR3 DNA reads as TGTGCCAGCAGGGTCGCGTCAGGACTGTATGAAAAACTGTTTTTT. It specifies CASRVASGLYEKLFF.

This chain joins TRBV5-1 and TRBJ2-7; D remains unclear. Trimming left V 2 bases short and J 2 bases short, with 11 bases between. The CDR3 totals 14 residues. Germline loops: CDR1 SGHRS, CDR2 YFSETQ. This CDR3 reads CASSFDRAPYEQYF. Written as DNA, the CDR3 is TGCGCCAGCAGCTTCGACCGAGCACCCTACGAGCAGTACTTC.

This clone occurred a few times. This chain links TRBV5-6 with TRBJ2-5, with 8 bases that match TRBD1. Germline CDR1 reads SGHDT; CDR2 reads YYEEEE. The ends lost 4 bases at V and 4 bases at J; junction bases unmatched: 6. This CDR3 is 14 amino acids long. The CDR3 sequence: CASSRQGAGETQYF. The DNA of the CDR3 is TGTGCCAGCAGCCGCCAGGGGGCAGGAGAGACCCAGTACTTC. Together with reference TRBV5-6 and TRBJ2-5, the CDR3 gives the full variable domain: DAGVTQSPTHLIKTRGQQVTLRCSPKSGHDTVSWYQQALGQGPQFIFQYYEEEERQRGNFPDRFSGHQFPNYSSELNVNALLLGDSALYLCASSRQGAGETQYFGPGTRLLVL.

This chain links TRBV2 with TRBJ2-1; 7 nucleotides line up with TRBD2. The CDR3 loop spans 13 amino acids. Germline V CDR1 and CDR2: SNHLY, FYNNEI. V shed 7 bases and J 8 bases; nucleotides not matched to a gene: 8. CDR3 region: CASNRDAGDEQFF. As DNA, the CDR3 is TGTGCCAGCAATAGGGACGCGGGGGATGAGCAGTTCTTC.

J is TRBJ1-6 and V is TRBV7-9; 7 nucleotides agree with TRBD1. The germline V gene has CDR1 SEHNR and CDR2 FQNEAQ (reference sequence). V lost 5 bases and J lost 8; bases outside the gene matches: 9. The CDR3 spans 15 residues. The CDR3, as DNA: TGTGCCAGCAGCCCACCCGACAGGGATTATTCACCCCTCCACTTT. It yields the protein CASSPPDRDYSPLHF.

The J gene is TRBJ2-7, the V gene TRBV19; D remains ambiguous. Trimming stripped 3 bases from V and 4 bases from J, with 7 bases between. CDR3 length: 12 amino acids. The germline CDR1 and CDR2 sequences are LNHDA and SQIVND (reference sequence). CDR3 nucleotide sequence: TGTGCCAGTAGTATGGAAGGTTACGAGCAGTACTTC. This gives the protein CASSMEGYEQYF.

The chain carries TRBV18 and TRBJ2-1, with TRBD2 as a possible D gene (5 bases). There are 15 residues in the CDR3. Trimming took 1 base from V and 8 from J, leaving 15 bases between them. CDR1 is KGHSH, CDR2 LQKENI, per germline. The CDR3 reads CASSPRASGSDEQFF. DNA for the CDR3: TGTGCCAGCTCACCACGGGCGTCGGGTAGCGATGAGCAGTTCTTC. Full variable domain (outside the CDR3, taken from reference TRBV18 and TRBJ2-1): NAGVMQNPRHLVRRRGQEARLRCSPMKGHSHVYWYRQLPEEGLKFMVYLQKENIIDESGMPKERFSAEFPKEGPSILRIQQVVRGDSAAYFCASSPRASGSDEQFFGPGTRLTVL.

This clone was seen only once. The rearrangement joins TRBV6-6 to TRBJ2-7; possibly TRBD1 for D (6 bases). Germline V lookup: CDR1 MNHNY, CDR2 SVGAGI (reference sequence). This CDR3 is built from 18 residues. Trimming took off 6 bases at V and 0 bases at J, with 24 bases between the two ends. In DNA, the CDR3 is TGTGCCAGCAGCCGACGATCGGACAGAGTAAGGAGCTCCTACGAGCAGTACTTC. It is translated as CASSRRSDRVRSSYEQYF.

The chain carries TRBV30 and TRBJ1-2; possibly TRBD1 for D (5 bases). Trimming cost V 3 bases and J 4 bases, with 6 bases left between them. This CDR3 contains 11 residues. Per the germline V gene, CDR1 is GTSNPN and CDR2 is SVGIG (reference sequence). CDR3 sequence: CAWRRGYGYTF. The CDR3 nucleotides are TGTGCCTGGAGAAGGGGCTATGGCTACACCTTC.